This T cell receptor beta chain was recovered during a study of blood T cells in healthy people across ages. Overall study results and limits: Any conclusive comparison of naive versus antigen-experienced cells was prevented by using unsorted PBMCs. The study found more naive CD4+ cells and higher diversity in long-lived than aged donors.

Details on this clonotype: No antigen is known for it.

Germline V gene sequence: CDR1 SGHRS, CDR2 YFSETQ. Trimming pared 3 bases from V and 7 bases from J, leaving 13 bases between. This CDR3 region has 13 residues. A second PCR, run for roughly 7 to 12 cycles, used a sample-barcoded 5' primer plus a J-beta primer mix. Via MiXCR, TCRdb re-called the 5' RACE reads, giving one row per CDR3 protein. The sample lists around 780,000 distinct CDR3 sequences; more than 25% were seen once. The same sample was also used in a study of T cells of mothers and their children. That source adds: Each child gave approximately 3 million TCR beta CDR3 reads (each mother, over 9.5 million). Among related mother-child pairs, overlap was slightly higher than in unrelated pairs, though not significantly.

The sequence was collected from a boy younger than 18 in good health. Sequenced: blood. The chain is built from TRBV5-1 and TRBJ2-5; D ambiguous. CDR3 protein: CASSSKDGGTQYF. The CDR3 coding sequence is TGCGCCAGCAGCTCGAAGGACGGCGGGACCCAGTACTTC.